The 3 T cell receptor beta chains in this list originate from one sample, sequenced in a study of CD8+CD57+ T cells in acquired aplastic anemia. The use of genomic DNA as template underpinned the TCR beta VDJ and CDR3 profiling. TCRdb re-analysed the reads in MiXCR, keeping a single row per CDR3 protein. This table has roughly 170,000 distinct CDR3 sequences, 63% appearing once. The sample taken for sequencing was sorted CD4+, CD8+, or CD8+CD57+ T cells (not recorded which) from PBMCs. Every receptor here comes from a human donor in good health.

There are a few counts of this clonotype. The chain joins TRBV7-9 to TRBJ1-6, with no clear D. Germline CDR1 is SEHNR and CDR2 is FQNEAQ (reference sequence). The CDR3 runs 13 residues. The V gene lost 0 bases and the J gene lost 7 bases, with 4 bases spanning the gap. CDR3 nucleotide sequence: TGTGCCAGCAGCTTAGCCGGAAATTCACCCCTCCACTTT. Residues: CASSLAGNSPLHF.

The genes are TRBV2 and TRBJ2-3; D is unresolved. Trimming took off 3 bases at V and 5 bases at J, with 12 bases between the two ends. Germline-derived CDR1 and CDR2 are SNHLY and FYNNEI. This CDR3 is 14 amino acids long. CDR3 bases: TGTGCCAGCAGTGATTCGGAAAACCGAGATACGCAGTATTTT. This gives the protein CASSDSENRDTQYF.

This clonotype was observed at least ten times. This rearrangement joins TRBV20-1 to TRBJ2-3, with a weak D call TRBD2 (5 bases). V lost 3 bases to trimming and J lost 2 bases, with 12 bases between them. The germline V gene has CDR1 DFQATT and CDR2 SNEGSKA (reference sequence). The CDR3 totals 14 residues. DNA for the CDR3: TGCAGTGCTAGTTTAGGACTCTCCACAGATACGCAGTATTTT. This codes for CSASLGLSTDTQYF.